These T cell receptor beta chains were read from a single sample in a study of identical twins. TCRdb analysed the 5' RACE reads with MiXCR anew, one entry per CDR3 protein. The table lists 600,000 to 700,000 distinct CDR3 sequences, about 20% of them singletons, with 4.3% in the top ten. In addition, the sample was reused for a study of T cells expressing NK-cell markers.

The sequencing sample was made of PBMCs. The origin of the receptors is a woman aged 18-30 years in good health. Each CDR3 is given with its conserved first and last residue. The order of the fields is J gene, clone size, V gene, D gene, CDR3 protein, CDR3 DNA. D genes are given only for firm matches. A row's size may be missing; if present it is once, few, many or a size class.

>TRBJ1-1|few|TRBV7-9|.
CASSATPGEAFF
TGTGCCAGCAGCGCGACCCCAGGGGAAGCTTTCTTT
>TRBJ2-3|.|TRBV18|.
CASSPWTTSTDTQYF
TGTGCCAGCTCACCTTGGACTACTAGCACAGATACGCAGTATTTT
>TRBJ1-5|many|TRBV12-3/TRBV12-4|.
CASTIGPNQPQHF
TGTGCCAGCACTATCGGTCCCAATCAGCCCCAGCATTTT
>TRBJ2-2|many|TRBV18|.
CASSPLRGNIGGELFF
TGTGCCAGCTCACCACTCCGGGGCAACATCGGCGGGGAGCTGTTTTTT
>TRBJ1-6|many|TRBV30|.
CAWSRTGERSPLHF
TGTGCCTGGAGTAGGACGGGGGAACGATCACCCCTCCACTTT
>TRBJ2-2|.|TRBV10-3|.
CAISPGTNTGELFF
TGTGCCATCAGTCCAGGGACGAACACCGGGGAGCTGTTTTTT
>TRBJ2-7|few|TRBV5-1|.
CASSPVGGRSYEQYF
TGCGCCAGCAGCCCGGTCGGAGGGCGCTCCTACGAGCAGTACTTC
>TRBJ1-2|few|TRBV27|TRBD1
CASSTGQGSYTF
TGTGCCAGCAGTACGGGACAGGGGAGCTACACCTTC
>TRBJ2-1|.|TRBV10-3|TRBD2
CAISDPWTGKTSGINEQFF
TGTGCCATCAGTGACCCCTGGACAGGGAAGACTAGCGGGATCAATGAGCAGTTCTTC
>TRBJ2-3|few|TRBV27|TRBD1
CASSSPDRGDTQYF
TGTGCCAGCAGTTCCCCAGACAGGGGCGATACGCAGTATTTT
>TRBJ2-1|.|TRBV29-1|.
CSVVRSGDDNEQFF
TGCAGCGTTGTAAGATCAGGGGACGACAATGAGCAGTTCTTC
>TRBJ1-1|.|TRBV10-1|.
CASSESMMGQGAFF
TGCGCCAGCAGTGAGTCGATGATGGGGCAGGGGGCTTTCTTT
>TRBJ2-5|.|TRBV20-1|.
CSAPETPYQETQYF
TGCAGTGCCCCTGAGACACCGTACCAAGAGACCCAGTACTTC
>TRBJ2-1|.|TRBV20-1|.
CSAPGSGYNEQFF
TGCAGTGCCCCGGGGTCAGGTTACAATGAGCAGTTCTTC
>TRBJ2-6|.|TRBV5-1|TRBD2
CASSPTAGGPTF
TGCGCCAGCAGCCCTACCGCGGGGGGCCCGACTTTC
>TRBJ1-1|many|TRBV5-1|.
CASSLAGRMNTEAFF
TGCGCCAGCAGCTTGGCGGGCCGGATGAACACTGAAGCTTTCTTT
>TRBJ2-7|few|TRBV12-3/TRBV12-4|.
CASSPRTGAYSYEQYF
TGTGCCAGCAGTCCCCGTACCGGGGCTTACTCCTACGAGCAGTACTTC
>TRBJ2-1|many|TRBV12-3/TRBV12-4|.
CASSSGVNEQFF
TGTGCCAGCAGTTCGGGGGTCAATGAGCAGTTCTTC
>TRBJ2-7|.|TRBV12-3/TRBV12-4|TRBD1
CASSVTGTVAEQYF
TGTGCCAGCAGTGTAACCGGGACAGTAGCCGAGCAGTACTTC
>TRBJ2-7|.|TRBV5-1|TRBD2
CASSLGSGGVYEQYF
TGCGCCAGCAGCTTGGGCAGCGGGGGAGTCTACGAGCAGTACTTC
>TRBJ1-6|.|TRBV6-4|.
CASSLSPSNSPLHF
TGTGCCAGCAGTCTATCACCAAGCAATTCACCCCTCCACTTT
>TRBJ2-1|.|TRBV12-3/TRBV12-4|.
CASSPGPRRDWQFF
TGTGCCAGCAGTCCTGGCCCCCGGCGGGATTGGCAGTTCTTC
>TRBJ2-1|.|TRBV2|TRBD1
CASSENRGNEQFF
TGTGCCAGCAGCGAAAACAGGGGCAATGAGCAGTTCTTC
>TRBJ2-5|many|TRBV20-1|TRBD2
CSARDRRGEETQYF
TGCAGTGCTAGAGATCGGCGGGGGGAAGAGACCCAGTACTTC
>TRBJ2-7|many|TRBV4-3|.
CASSQDNGLMQYF
TGCGCCAGCAGCCAAGATAACGGGCTGATGCAGTACTTC
>TRBJ2-7|few|TRBV10-3|TRBD2
CAINIAGEQYF
TGTGCCATCAATATAGCGGGCGAGCAGTACTTC
>TRBJ1-1|few|TRBV12-3/TRBV12-4|TRBD1
CATRHRGLDTEAFF
TGTGCCACGCGACACAGGGGGCTTGACACTGAAGCTTTCTTT
>TRBJ2-3|.|TRBV10-1|.
CASSATGIDTQYF
TGCGCCAGCAGTGCGACGGGAATAGATACGCAGTATTTT
>TRBJ2-1|many|TRBV6-1|TRBD2
CASSLTSGATYNEQFF
TGTGCCAGCAGCCTCACTAGCGGGGCAACATACAATGAGCAGTTCTTC
>TRBJ2-4|.|TRBV12-3/TRBV12-4|TRBD2
CASSLGGGFKNIQYF
TGTGCCAGCAGTTTGGGGGGAGGGTTTAAAAACATTCAGTACTTC
>TRBJ2-7|.|TRBV5-1|.
CASRMAVGGGYEQYF
TGCGCCAGCCGTATGGCGGTGGGGGGAGGCTACGAGCAGTACTTC
>TRBJ1-2|few|TRBV12-3/TRBV12-4|.
CASSSGRWGQNYGYTF
TGTGCCAGCAGTTCCGGGAGGTGGGGACAAAACTATGGCTACACCTTC
>TRBJ2-7|.|TRBV11-2|TRBD2
CASRLTGLAGVRQYF
TGTGCCAGCAGGCTTACGGGACTAGCGGGAGTAAGGCAGTACTTC
>TRBJ1-5|.|TRBV5-6|.
CASSLQGSDQPQHF
TGTGCCAGCAGCTTACAGGGTTCGGATCAGCCCCAGCATTTT
>TRBJ2-5|many|TRBV4-3|.
CASSQDMGRETQYF
TGCGCCAGCAGCCAAGATATGGGGAGAGAGACCCAGTACTTC
>TRBJ1-1|few|TRBV12-3/TRBV12-4|.
CASRGRGRWMNTEAFF
TGTGCCAGCAGGGGGAGGGGACGGTGGATGAACACTGAAGCTTTCTTT
>TRBJ2-1|.|TRBV20-1|.
CSARDPRRAAYNEQFF
TGCAGTGCTAGAGATCCCCGCAGGGCCGCCTACAATGAGCAGTTCTTC
>TRBJ2-1|few|TRBV7-3|.
CASSLGRDPYYNEQFF
TGTGCCAGCAGCTTAGGCCGGGACCCTTACTACAATGAGCAGTTCTTC
>TRBJ1-2|many|TRBV29-1|TRBD1
CSVETGSSYGYTF
TGCAGCGTTGAGACAGGGTCAAGCTATGGCTACACCTTC
>TRBJ2-4|.|TRBV6-2/TRBV6-3|TRBD2
CASNRAGGSGIQYF
TGTGCCAGCAATAGAGCGGGAGGCAGTGGCATTCAGTACTTC
>TRBJ2-1|.|TRBV6-1|.
CASLHTGGGGNEQFF
TGTGCCAGCCTTCACACGGGGGGCGGGGGCAATGAGCAGTTCTTC